Below, 17 T cell receptor beta chains from the same sample are listed, as sequenced in a study of CD8 T cells in ankylosing spondylitis. MiXCR, applied by TCRdb to the 5' RACE reads, yields one record per CDR3 protein. Of roughly 48,000 distinct CDR3 sequences listed, 7.4% are singletons. What was sequenced was blood, either unsorted or a sorted T cell fraction (not recorded which). The receptors derive from a female donor with ankylosing spondylitis or in good health (not recorded which).

The sample holds many counts of this clonotype. The chain uses TRBV5-1 and TRBJ1-3; no reliable D call. This CDR3 comprises 15 residues. The V end was cut by 0 bases, the J end by 0 bases, with 7 bases between. Germline V CDR1 and CDR2: SGHRS, YFSETQ. CDR3 nucleotide sequence: TGCGCCAGCAGCTTGGACGCTAGCTCTGGAAACACCATATATTTT. Its protein is CASSLDASSGNTIYF.

In its sample, this clonotype was seen many times. The chain links TRBV7-2 to TRBJ1-4; the D gene is possibly TRBD1 (6 bases). The length of the CDR3 is 14 residues. V was clipped by 7 bases and J by 8 bases, with 17 bases between them. Germline V gene lookup returns CDR1 SGHTA and CDR2 FQGNSA. Here the CDR3 reads CASTQNRVGEKLFF. In nucleotides, the CDR3 is TGTGCCAGCACCCAAAACAGGGTTGGAGAAAAACTGTTTTTT.

This clonotype was seen at least ten times. The V gene is TRBV27, the J gene TRBJ2-5; 11 positions match TRBD1. J was trimmed by 5 bases and V by 3 bases; bases with no gene match: 8. The CDR3 sequence is 16 residues long. The germline gives CDR1 MNHEY, CDR2 SMNVEV (reference sequence). The DNA of the CDR3 is TGTGCCAGCAGTTTTGCCGGACAGGGGGCCGGCGAGACCCAGTACTTC. This encodes CASSFAGQGAGETQYF.

This clonotype was picked up a small number of times. The junction differs from germline at one of its ends, possibly a read error. The chain couples TRBV6-2 or TRBV6-3 to TRBJ2-1; maybe TRBD2 (6 bases). Germline CDR1 MNHEY, CDR2 SVGEGT. The CDR3 extends over 16 amino acids. The DNA of the CDR3 is TGTGCCAGCACAAGTTCAAATAGCGGAGCGTACAGTGAGCAGTTCTTC. As protein: CASTSSNSGAYSEQFF.

This clonotype was seen repeatedly, ten times or more. This chain joins TRBV12-3 or TRBV12-4 and TRBJ2-5; 8 positions agree with TRBD2. The CDR3 is made up of 12 amino acids. The V and J ends lost 5 bases and 9 bases, in that order; junction bases with no gene match: 5. The CDR3 DNA follows: TGTGCCAGCAGTCTCCCCGGGGGGGCCCAGTACTTC. This gives the protein CASSLPGGAQYF.

This clonotype came up many times. The chain has TRBV12-3 or TRBV12-4 and TRBJ1-5, with D perhaps matching TRBD1 (6 bases). The V end was cut by 7 bases, the J end by 4 bases, with 14 bases between. This CDR3 contains 14 residues. The CDR3 region is CASTVMGTNQPQHF. As DNA, the CDR3 is TGTGCCAGCACCGTAATGGGGACAAATCAGCCCCAGCATTTT.

This clonotype was counted at least ten times. The CDR3 DNA sequence: TGTGCCAGCAGCCAAGATGCAGGGGGATTAGGGGGCTACACCTTC. It codes for CASSQDAGGLGGYTF. The chain joins TRBV3-1 to TRBJ1-2; 7 positions agree with TRBD1. V lost 0 bases to trimming and J lost 8 bases; unmatched junction nucleotides: 9. This CDR3 spans 15 amino acids. From germline, CDR1 is LGHDT and CDR2 YNNKEL (reference sequence).

This clonotype was detected many times. The chain employs TRBV18 and TRBJ2-5; a possible D gene is TRBD1 (6 bases). V lost 4 bases and J 5 bases, leaving 11 bases between the germline ends. The CDR3 contains 13 residues. The germline CDR1 and CDR2 sequences are KGHSH and LQKENI. CDR3 residues: CASSRTEEETQYF. The DNA of the CDR3 is TGTGCCAGCTCACGGACAGAAGAGGAGACCCAGTACTTC.

This clonotype has ten or more counts. The chain employs TRBV12-3 or TRBV12-4 and TRBJ2-3, with D possibly TRBD2 on 7 matching bases. V was cut by 6 bases and J by 2 bases, with 15 bases left in between. This CDR3 has 15 residues. CDR3 nucleotides: TGTGCCAGCAGCCTAAGGGGGGGAGTCACAGATACGCAGTATTTT. Protein: CASSLRGGVTDTQYF.

This clonotype was counted many times. This chain links TRBV29-1 with TRBJ2-5; tentatively, D is TRBD1 (5 bases). The germline V and J ends were trimmed by 3 bases and 5 bases, with 7 bases remaining between them. CDR3 length: 11 residues. Per the germline V gene, CDR1 is SQVTM and CDR2 is ANQGSEA. CDR3 nucleotides: TGCAGCGTTGATAACAGGGAGACCCAGTACTTC. Protein product: CSVDNRETQYF.

This clonotype was seen ten or more times. DNA for the CDR3: TGCGCCAGCAGCTTGGCAAGTCAGGGCTACACAGATACGCAGTATTTT. This gives the protein CASSLASQGYTDTQYF. The chain links TRBV5-1 to TRBJ2-3, with TRBD1 as a possible D gene (5 bases). The CDR3 extends over 16 amino acids. V was cut by 0 bases and J by 2 bases, with 13 bases left in between. CDR1 is SGHRS, CDR2 YFSETQ, per germline.

The chain employs TRBV7-6 and TRBJ2-3; no reliable D call. Trimming removed 2 bases from V and 10 bases from J, with 13 bases in between. This CDR3 region has 13 residues. Germline lookup yields CDR1 SGHVS and CDR2 FNYEAQ. CDR3 bases: TGTGCCAGCAGCTTATTAAGTGACAACTCGCAGTATTTT. Amino acid sequence: CASSLLSDNSQYF.

In its sample, this clonotype was seen many times. This chain uses TRBV28 with TRBJ2-2, with D possibly matching TRBD2 (5 bases). The CDR3 totals 13 residues. Per germline, CDR1 MDHEN and CDR2 SYDVKM. V lost 6 bases and J 5 bases, leaving 10 bases between the germline ends. The DNA of the CDR3 is TGTGCCAGCAGAACTTGGAGGACCGGGGAGCTGTTTTTT. It is translated as CASRTWRTGELFF.

This clonotype was observed at least ten times. The chain links TRBV20-1 to TRBJ2-3; D possibly matches TRBD1 or TRBD2 (6 bases each). Trimming cost V 2 bases and J 1 base, with 10 bases left between them. Germline values: CDR1 DFQATT, CDR2 SNEGSKA (reference sequence). CDR3 size: 14 residues. The CDR3 here is CSARYREGTDTQYF. DNA of the CDR3: TGCAGTGCTAGATACAGGGAGGGCACAGATACGCAGTATTTT.

This clonotype was counted ten times or more. The chain couples TRBV3-1 to TRBJ2-5, with 10 bases fitting TRBD1. Trimming took 7 bases from V and 6 from J; bases not matched to a gene: 5. The CDR3 contains 13 residues. Germline assignment: CDR1 LGHDT and CDR2 YNNKEL (reference sequence). The CDR3 region has the DNA TGTGCCAGCATCGACAGGGGGCGAAAGACCCAGTACTTC. It encodes CASIDRGRKTQYF.

This clonotype was observed many times. This chain uses TRBV5-5 with TRBJ2-1; D is uncertain. The CDR3 contains 13 residues. Germline V CDR1 and CDR2: SGHKS, YYEKEE (reference sequence). V lost 0 bases and J lost 7, with 8 bases in between. CDR3 DNA sequence: TGTGCCAGCAGCTTGGGGTCTCAGAATGAGCAGTTCTTC. Translated, it gives CASSLGSQNEQFF.

At least ten counts were recorded for this clonotype. The J gene is TRBJ2-1, the V gene TRBV12-3 or TRBV12-4, with 10 bases aligning to TRBD2. The CDR3 is made up of 19 amino acids. The junction had 21 bases not matched to a gene; V was cut back by 5 bases and J by 8 bases. The CDR3 here is CASSQILAGVTRGRYEQFF. The CDR3 DNA sequence: TGTGCCAGCAGTCAAATCCTAGCGGGGGTGACTCGGGGGCGGTATGAGCAGTTCTTC.